Below are 18 T cell receptor beta chains sequenced from a single sample in a study of PD-1 blockade in classical Hodgkin lymphoma (dated by TCRdb to between 2020 and 2021). The library was made by the immunoSEQ multiplex PCR assay. TCRdb limited this immuneACCESS table to in-frame rearrangements with V and J called. A share of clones is missing; checked studies link under half to unresolved V genes, and the rest is unexplained. This sample comprises tens of thousands of clones, about nine tenths of them detected only once. The ten largest make up 9.7% of the sample. The time point label here, explained by the study, means: cycle 1 day 1 (C1D1), immediately before nivolumab initiation. Every trial patient had relapsed after autologous stem cell transplantation, and cohorts A, B and C differed in prior brentuximab vedotin exposure. This sample comprised peripheral blood mononuclear cells (PBMCs), obtained at baseline. These receptors were taken from a human donor with classical Hodgkin lymphoma.

This clone appeared a single time. The V gene is TRBV5-1, the J gene TRBJ2-1; TRBD2 aligns across 11 bases. This CDR3 region has 16 residues. J lost 7 bases, V lost 0 bases, and 6 bases had no gene match. Per the germline V gene, CDR1 is SGHRS and CDR2 is YFSETQ. The CDR3 spells CASSLVTSGSGNEQFF. The CDR3 DNA is TGCGCCAGCAGCTTGGTCACTAGCGGGAGTGGGAATGAGCAGTTCTTC.

Remarks on this clone: One end of the junction fails to match germline, which may point to a read error. The CDR3 nucleotides read TGTGCCAGCAGGGGGGCCAGTTCCTCCGAGCAGTACTTC. Residues: CASRGASSSEQYF. This chain uses TRBV28 with TRBJ2-7; possible D gene TRBD1, 6 bases. The CDR3 contains 13 residues. Looked up from germline, CDR1 is MDHEN and CDR2 is SYDVKM.

The chain joins TRBV5-4 to TRBJ2-5; D call uncertain. CDR3 length: 10 residues. V lost 7 bases and J 3 bases, leaving 4 bases between the germline ends. Per the germline V gene, CDR1 is SGHNT and CDR2 is YYREEE (reference sequence). CDR3 sequence: CASGKETQYF. CDR3 coding DNA: TGTGCCAGCGGAAAAGAGACCCAGTACTTC.

The chain combines TRBV6-4 with TRBJ1-5; 9 bases are shared with TRBD1. The germline V gene has CDR1 MRHNA and CDR2 SNTAGT. This CDR3 region has 14 residues. The trim removed 6 bases at V and 7 bases at J, leaving 7 bases unmatched. This CDR3 is CASSPGTGLQPQHF. The CDR3, as DNA: TGTGCCAGCAGCCCCGGGACAGGGCTGCAGCCCCAGCATTTT.

This chain uses TRBV7-8 with TRBJ2-1; 7 bases match TRBD1. V lost 4 bases and J lost 8; bases outside the gene matches: 11. The CDR3 sequence is 15 residues long. Per germline, CDR1 SGHVS and CDR2 FQNEAQ. CDR3: CASSSPAGQVHEQFF. CDR3 in DNA: TGTGCCAGCAGCTCCCCCGCCGGACAGGTCCATGAGCAGTTCTTC.

The CDR3: CASSGPRGLATSYEQYF. The CDR3, as DNA: TGTGCCAGCAGCGGCCCCAGAGGGCTAGCGACCTCCTACGAGCAGTACTTC. J is TRBJ2-7 and V is TRBV5-4; D may be TRBD2 (6 bases). The length of the CDR3 is 17 residues. Germline V gene lookup returns CDR1 SGHNT and CDR2 YYREEE (reference sequence). Trimming pared 4 bases from V and 0 bases from J, leaving 20 bases between.

This chain connects TRBV27 to TRBJ2-1; D gene uncertain. Per germline, CDR1 MNHEY and CDR2 SMNVEV (reference sequence). The CDR3 has 12 amino acids. Trimming left V 6 bases short and J 3 bases short, with 6 bases between. The DNA for the CDR3 is TGTGCCAGCAGGGACCTCTACAATGAGCAGTTCTTC. Residues: CASRDLYNEQFF.

The CDR3 DNA reads as TGTGCCACTACGACTCGTTTCTACGAGCAGTACTTC. This encodes CATTTRFYEQYF. The chain links TRBV28 to TRBJ2-7; D is ambiguous. Germline V gene sequence: CDR1 MDHEN, CDR2 SYDVKM. V was shortened by 10 bases and J by 3 bases, with 13 bases between the two germline ends. The CDR3 consists of 12 residues.

This chain joins TRBV10-2 and TRBJ2-1, with D possibly TRBD2 on 5 matching bases. The CDR3 is 14 residues long. The germline CDR1 and CDR2 sequences are WSHSY and SAAADI. Trimming removed 8 bases at V and 0 bases at J, with 11 bases between. The CDR3 spells CASQTRSSYNEQFF. In DNA form, the CDR3 reads TGCGCCAGCCAAACTAGGAGCTCCTACAATGAGCAGTTCTTC.

This clone has only a few counts. The rearrangement joins TRBV2 to TRBJ1-5; 9 bases fit TRBD1. Per the germline V gene, CDR1 is SNHLY and CDR2 is FYNNEI. Trimming cost V 3 bases and J 2 bases; bases outside gene matches: 2. This CDR3 has 15 residues. The CDR3 loop is CASSDRTGGNQPQHF. In DNA, the CDR3 is TGTGCCAGCAGTGACCGGACAGGGGGCAATCAGCCCCAGCATTTT.

V usage is TRBV30 and J usage is TRBJ1-4; D not resolved. Trimming removed 5 bases from V and 4 bases from J, with 5 bases in between. The germline V gene has CDR1 GTSNPN and CDR2 SVGIG (reference sequence). The CDR3 extends over 11 amino acids. CDR3 coding DNA: TGTGCCTGGGACGATAATGAAAAACTGTTTTTT. This codes for CAWDDNEKLFF. Variable domain in full (rest from reference TRBV30 and TRBJ1-4): SQTIHQWPATLVQPVGSPLSLECTVEGTSNPNLYWYRQAAGRGLQLLFYSVGIGQISSEVPQNLSASRPQDRQFILSSKKLLLSDSGFYLCAWDDNEKLFFGSGTQLSVL.

The genes are TRBV6-1 and TRBJ2-7; TRBD1 matches 7 bases. The CDR3 runs to 15 residues. V was pared by 6 bases and J by 3 bases, with 11 bases of the junction left unmatched. Germline lookup yields CDR1 MNHNS and CDR2 SASEGT. The CDR3 region is CASRKQGPPNYEQYF. The CDR3 region has the DNA TGTGCCAGCAGAAAACAGGGGCCGCCCAACTACGAGCAGTACTTC.

The chain combines TRBV7-9 with TRBJ1-6, with 7 nucleotides matching TRBD1. The ends lost 2 bases at V and 2 bases at J; junction bases unmatched: 6. The CDR3 covers 17 residues. The germline gives CDR1 SEHNR, CDR2 FQNEAQ (reference sequence). In DNA form, the CDR3 reads TGTGCCAGCAGCTTACAGACAGGGCCAGCCTATAATTCACCCCTCCACTTT. As protein: CASSLQTGPAYNSPLHF.

This clone has only one observation. The chain recombines TRBV7-9 with TRBJ2-2; no reliable D call. Germline-derived CDR1 and CDR2 are SEHNR and FQNEAQ (reference sequence). The CDR3 length is 15 residues. The V gene lost 1 base and the J gene lost 3 bases, with 9 bases spanning the gap. The CDR3 DNA sequence: TGTGCCAGCAGCTTAGGAGAAACGGACACCGGGGAGCTGTTTTTT. Its protein is CASSLGETDTGELFF.

The chain uses TRBV6-5 and TRBJ1-5; no definite D call. The CDR3 sequence is 14 residues long. V gave up 6 bases and J gave up 9 bases, with 18 bases separating them. Germline V gene sequence: CDR1 MNHEY, CDR2 SVGAGI. The CDR3 DNA reads TGTGCCAGCAGCCAAGATGCTAAAATATTGCCCCAGCATTTT. It specifies CASSQDAKILPQHF.

The chain is built from TRBV9 and TRBJ2-3, with TRBD2 matching over 12 bases. V dropped 0 bases and J dropped 6; count of bases not matched to a gene: 2. The CDR3 runs 15 residues. From germline, CDR1 is SGDLS and CDR2 YYNGEE. The CDR3 spells CASSVGGTSGDTQYF. CDR3 coding DNA: TGTGCCAGCAGCGTAGGCGGGACTAGCGGGGATACGCAGTATTTT. Full variable domain (remainder filled in from reference TRBV9 and TRBJ2-3): DSGVTQTPKHLITATGQRVTLRCSPRSGDLSVYWYQQSLDQGLQFLIQYYNGEERAKGNILERFSAQQFPDLHSELNLSSLELGDSALYFCASSVGGTSGDTQYFGPGTRLTVL.

This chain uses TRBV10-1 with TRBJ1-4; D uncertain. Per the germline V gene, CDR1 is WNHNN and CDR2 is SYGVQD (reference sequence). The CDR3 has 14 amino acids. Trimming pared 0 bases from V and 8 bases from J, leaving 10 bases between. The DNA for the CDR3 is TGCGCCAGCAGTGAGTCCGGGGTAGGAGAAAAACTGTTTTTT. It is translated as CASSESGVGEKLFF.

V usage is TRBV28 and J usage is TRBJ1-2; 10 positions match TRBD1. Germline V gene lookup returns CDR1 MDHEN and CDR2 SYDVKM. This CDR3 region has 13 residues. V gave up 3 bases and J gave up 10 bases; unmatched junction bases: 5. For the CDR3, the DNA is TGTGCCAGCAGTTTTGGGACAGGGGTTGACTACACCTTC. The encoded protein is CASSFGTGVDYTF.